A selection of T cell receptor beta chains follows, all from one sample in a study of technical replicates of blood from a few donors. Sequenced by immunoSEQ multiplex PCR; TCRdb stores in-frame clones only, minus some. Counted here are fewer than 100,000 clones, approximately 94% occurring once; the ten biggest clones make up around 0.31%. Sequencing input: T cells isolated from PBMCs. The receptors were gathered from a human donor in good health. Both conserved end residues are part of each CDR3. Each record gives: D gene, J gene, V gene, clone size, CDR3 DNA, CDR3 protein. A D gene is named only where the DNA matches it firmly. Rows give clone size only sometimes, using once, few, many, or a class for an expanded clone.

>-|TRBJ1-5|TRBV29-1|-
TGCAGCGTTGGGGTATCGGGGGATGGCAATCAGCCCCAGCATTTT
CSVGVSGDGNQPQHF
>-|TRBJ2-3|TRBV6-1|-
TGTGCCAGCAGTGAAGCGGTCACAGGGACAGATACGCAGTATTTT
CASSEAVTGTDTQYF
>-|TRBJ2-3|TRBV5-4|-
TGTGCCAGCAGCTTGGCGGAAGGGGTCACAGATACGCAGTATTTT
CASSLAEGVTDTQYF
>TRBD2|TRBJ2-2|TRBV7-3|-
TGTGCCAGCAGCCCTGAGCGGGAGAACACCGGGGAGCTGTTTTTT
CASSPERENTGELFF
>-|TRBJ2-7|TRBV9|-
TGTGCCAGCAGCGTAGGGGCGGGCGGCTCCTACGAGCAGTACTTC
CASSVGAGGSYEQYF
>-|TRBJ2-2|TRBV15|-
TGTGCCACCAGCAGAGATGTAAACACCGGGGAGCTGTTTTTT
CATSRDVNTGELFF
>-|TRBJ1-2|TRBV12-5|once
TGTGCTAGTGGTTTGGTACCCAGATTTCCTAACTATGGCTACACCTTC
CASGLVPRFPNYGYTF
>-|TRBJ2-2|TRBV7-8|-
TGTGCCAGCAGCCTGTGGGGGGACCTGAACACCGGGGAGCTGTTTTTT
CASSLWGDLNTGELFF
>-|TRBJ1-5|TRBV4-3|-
TGCGCCAGCAGCCAAGACAGGGCCAATCAGCCCCAGCATTTT
CASSQDRANQPQHF
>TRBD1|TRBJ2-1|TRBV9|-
TGTGCCAGCAGCGTTCCCGGGACAGGGGCCTACAATGAGCAGTTCTTC
CASSVPGTGAYNEQFF
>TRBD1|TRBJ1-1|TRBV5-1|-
TGCGCCAGCAGCTTGGCCCTCGGACAGGCGGATGAAGCTTTCTTT
CASSLALGQADEAFF
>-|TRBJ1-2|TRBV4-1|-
TGCGCCAGCAGCCAAGACAGTAATGATGGCTACACCTTC
CASSQDSNDGYTF
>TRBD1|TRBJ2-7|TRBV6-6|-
TGTGCCAGCACTACGGGACAGGGGGACGAGCAGTACTTC
CASTTGQGDEQYF
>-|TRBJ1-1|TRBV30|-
TGTGCCTGGGATGCCCGGGGGGCGAGCACTGAAGCTTTCTTT
CAWDARGASTEAFF
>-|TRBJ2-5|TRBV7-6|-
TGTGCCAGCAGCCCCCTCGGGTGGAGCCAAGAGACCCAGTACTTC
CASSPLGWSQETQYF
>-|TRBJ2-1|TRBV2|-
TGTGCCAGCAGTGAGGGCAACCTCTACAATGAGCAGTTCTTC
CASSEGNLYNEQFF
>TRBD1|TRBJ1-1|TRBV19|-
TGTGCCAGTAGTATCGGACAGGAAACCATGAACACTGAAGCTTTCTTT
CASSIGQETMNTEAFF
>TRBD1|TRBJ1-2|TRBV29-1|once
TGCAGCGTTGAAGAACCCAGGGGGCGAGAATCTGGAGGCTACACCTTC
CSVEEPRGRESGGYTF
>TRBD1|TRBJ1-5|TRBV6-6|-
TGTGCCAGCAGTCCGACCGGGACAGGGGACCAGCCCCAGCATTTT
CASSPTGTGDQPQHF
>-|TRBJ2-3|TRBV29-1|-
TGCAGCGTTGAATATAACAGACCAGATACGCAGTATTTT
CSVEYNRPDTQYF
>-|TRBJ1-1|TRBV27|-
TGTGCCAGCAGTTTGGGGCTAACAGCTGAAGCTTTCTTT
CASSLGLTAEAFF
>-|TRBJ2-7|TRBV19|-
TGTGCCAGTAGTCAAAACCAGGGCGCTGGCGAGCAGTACTTC
CASSQNQGAGEQYF
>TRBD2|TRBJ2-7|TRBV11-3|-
TGTGCCAGCAGCCCCCGGACTAGCGGGAGATACGAGCAGTACTTC
CASSPRTSGRYEQYF
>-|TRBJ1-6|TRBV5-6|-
TGTGCCAGCAGCTTAACAGACGAATATAATTCACCCCTCCACTTT
CASSLTDEYNSPLHF
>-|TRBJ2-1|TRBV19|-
TGTGCCAGTAGTAGATATGCTAGCGACAATGAGCAGTTCTTC
CASSRYASDNEQFF
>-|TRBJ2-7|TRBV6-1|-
TGTGCCAGCAGTGGTCCAACGGGTCTCATCGAGCAGTACTTC
CASSGPTGLIEQYF
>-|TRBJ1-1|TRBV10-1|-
TGCGCCAGCAGGTACAGGGAAGACACTGAAGCTTTCTTT
CASRYREDTEAFF
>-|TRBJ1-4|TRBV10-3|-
TGTGCCATCAGTTACAGGGAATCGGAAAAACTGTTTTTT
CAISYRESEKLFF
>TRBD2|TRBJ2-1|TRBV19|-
TGTGCCAGTAGTATAGATGGGACTAGCGGGAGGGCCTACAATGAGCAGTTCTTC
CASSIDGTSGRAYNEQFF
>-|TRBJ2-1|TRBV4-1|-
TGCGCCAGCAGCCAAGATAAGACTGCCGGGTATGTTGAGCAGTTCTTC
CASSQDKTAGYVEQFF
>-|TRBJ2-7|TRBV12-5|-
TGTGCTAGTGGTTTTCTCCGACAGTACTCCTACGAGCAGTACTTC
CASGFLRQYSYEQYF
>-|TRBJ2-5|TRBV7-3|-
TGTGCCAGCAGCTTAGGGGGCGTAGACCAAGAGACCCAGTACTTC
CASSLGGVDQETQYF
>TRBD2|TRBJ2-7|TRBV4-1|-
TGCGCCAGCAGCCTTTTGACTAGCATCCCCTACGAGCAGTACTTC
CASSLLTSIPYEQYF
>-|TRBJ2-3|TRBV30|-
TGTGCCTGGAGTGCCGAGGTCGCCGATACGCAGTATTTT
CAWSAEVADTQYF
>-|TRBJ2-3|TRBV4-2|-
TGTGCCAGCAGCCAAGGGGGAGGCCGTGGCAACTTTGATACGCAGTATTTT
CASSQGGGRGNFDTQYF
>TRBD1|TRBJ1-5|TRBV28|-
TGTGCCAGCAGTAGGGACAGGGGCAGGCAGCCCCAGCATTTT
CASSRDRGRQPQHF
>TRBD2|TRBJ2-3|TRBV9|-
TGTGCCAGCAGCGTACAGGCGGGAGGGACAGATACGCAGTATTTT
CASSVQAGGTDTQYF
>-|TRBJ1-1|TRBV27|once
TGTGCCAGCAGTGAGGGGGTGGGGGGGCCCGCTTTCTTT
CASSEGVGGPAFF
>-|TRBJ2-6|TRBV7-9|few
TGTGCCAGCAGCTTTCGTGTAGCTGGGGCCAACGTCCTGACTTTC
CASSFRVAGANVLTF
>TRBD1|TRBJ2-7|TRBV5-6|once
TGTGCCAGCAGCTTCAGGGGGACGAGCTCCTACGAGCAGTACTTC
CASSFRGTSSYEQYF
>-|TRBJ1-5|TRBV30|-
TGTGCCTGGAGTGATGTAGTGGGCGTACCCCAGCATTTT
CAWSDVVGVPQHF
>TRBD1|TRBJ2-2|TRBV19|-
TGTGCCAGTACCTGGACAGGGGAGGACACCGGGGAGCTGTTTTTT
CASTWTGEDTGELFF